The 29 T cell receptor beta chains presented below share a single source sample, sequenced in a study of tumor and adjacent non-tumor tissue in lung cancer. A modified ARM-PCR protocol with three rounds of nested PCR amplified TCRbeta. In TCRdb, the multiplex PCR reads were re-called with MiXCR into one record per CDR3 protein. There are about 78,000 distinct CDR3 sequences in the sample; roughly 80% occur only once, and less than 15% lies in the top ten. This sample's RNA came from whole unsorted tissue. Sequencing input: lung tumor tissue. These TCRs come from a woman aged 50 to 60 with non-small cell lung cancer.

Turning to this clonotype: One end of the junction varies from germline; a read error may be responsible. This sequence joins TRBV11-2 and TRBJ2-2; the D gene is possibly TRBD1 (6 bases). CDR1 SGHAT and CDR2 FQNNGV come from the germline V gene. The CDR3 runs to 14 residues. This CDR3 reads CGISKNWDTGELYF. The CDR3 DNA reads TGTGGCATCAGCAAAAACTGGGACACCGGGGAGCTGTATTTT.

This clonotype was counted a few times. The chain uses TRBV28 and TRBJ2-7; possibly TRBD2 for D (5 bases). The J call could be wrong; TRBJ2-1 is a better fit for the DNA end. Germline-derived CDR1 and CDR2 are MDHEN and SYDVKM. CDR3 size: 12 residues. CDR3 DNA sequence: TGTGCCAGCACTTCACGGACTTACGAGCAGTTCTTC. Translation: CASTSRTYEQFF.

The chain recombines TRBV4-3 with TRBJ2-7, with 9 bases lining up with TRBD1. Germline V gives CDR1 LGHNA, CDR2 YSLEER. J lost 5 bases, V lost 0 bases, and 11 bases had no gene match. CDR3 length: 17 amino acids. The CDR3 protein is CASSQERSGQGLNEQYF. CDR3 DNA: TGCGCCAGCAGCCAAGAAAGGTCGGGACAGGGCCTCAACGAGCAGTACTTC.

There are a few counts of this clonotype. The chain uses TRBV20-1 and TRBJ2-3; TRBD1 or TRBD2 may be the D gene (5 bases each). The CDR3 is 14 amino acids. V dropped 3 bases and J dropped 6 bases, with 16 bases sitting between them. Germline CDR1 and CDR2: DFQATT and SNEGSKA (reference sequence). This CDR3 is CSARRAENRDTQYF. CDR3 coding DNA: TGCAGTGCTAGGAGAGCGGAGAACAGGGATACGCAGTATTTT.

Comment on this clonotype: Compared with germline, one end of the junction differs, possibly owing to a read error. CDR3 sequence reads: CSAAQGVGYSYTF. CDR3 DNA: TGCAGTGCCGCACAGGGGGTAGGCTATAGCTACACCTTC. This sequence joins TRBV20-1 and TRBJ1-2, with 8 bases lining up with TRBD1. CDR1 DFQATT and CDR2 SNEGSKA come from the germline V gene (reference sequence). The CDR3 is made up of 13 amino acids.

To note about this clonotype: A junction end diverges from the germline sequence, so it may reflect a read error. The chain joins TRBV4-2 to TRBJ2-1; TRBD2 is a possible D gene (6 bases). The CDR3 runs to 14 residues. The germline V gene encodes CDR1 LGHNA and CDR2 YNFKEQ. CDR3 sequence (DNA): TGTACCAGCAGCCCGGGACTTGTAGCTAATGAGCAGTCCTTC. Translated, it gives CTSSPGLVANEQSF.

J is TRBJ2-7 and V is TRBV11-2; 9 positions match TRBD2. The CDR3 sequence is 16 residues long. Germline trimming cut 6 bases from V and 8 bases from J; bases unmatched to any gene: 17. From germline, CDR1 is SGHAT and CDR2 FQNNGV. The CDR3 here is CASRLGGLAISDKQYF. CDR3 bases: TGTGCCAGCAGGCTAGGAGGACTAGCGATCTCGGACAAGCAGTACTTC.

Concerning this clonotype: Likely a read error: the CDR3 ends without its conserved phenylalanine or tryptophan. The chain joins TRBV20-1 to TRBJ2-1; 8 bases fit TRBD2. The CDR3 runs 15 residues. Germline CDR1 is DFQATT and CDR2 is SNEGSKA (reference sequence). CDR3 sequence: CSLGAGTSGSNEQFS. CDR3 coding DNA: TGCAGCCTTGGGGCCGGGACTAGTGGAAGTAATGAGCAGTTCTCC.

This clonotype came up once. This chain uses TRBV12-5 with TRBJ2-1; 8 bases fit TRBD2. CDR1 and CDR2 from the germline V gene are LGHNT and FRNRAP. Germline trimming cut 10 bases from V and 15 bases from J; bases unmatched to any gene: 20. This CDR3 contains 14 residues. CDR3 sequence (DNA): TGTGCTAATGTCGCCACTAGCGGAAGCGTGGCGTGGTTCTTC. Protein sequence: CANVATSGSVAWFF. Looking up the rest from reference TRBV12-5 and TRBJ2-1 gives the full variable domain: DARVTQTPRHKVTEMGQEVTMRCQPILGHNTVFWYRQTMMQGLELLAYFRNRAPLDDSGMPKDRFSAEMPDATLATLKIQPSEPRDSAVYFCANVATSGSVAWFFGPGTRLTVL.

This clonotype was seen a few times. The chain is built from TRBV20-1 and TRBJ2-2; 8 bases are a match to TRBD2. CDR1 is DFQATT and CDR2 is SNEGSKA in the germline V gene (reference sequence). Losses at the gene ends were 5 bases for V and 7 bases for J; bases not matched to a gene: 9. CDR3 length: 14 residues. The DNA of the CDR3 is TGCAGTGCTGGAGGGCGGGGGGCGCTCGGGGAGCTGTTTTTT. It is translated as CSAGGRGALGELFF.

Within the sample, this clonotype is medium-sized. CDR3 sequence reads: CASKPGLAGTNEQFF. CDR3 bases: TGTGCCAGCAAACCGGGACTAGCGGGAACCAATGAGCAGTTCTTC. The rearrangement uses TRBV12-3 or TRBV12-4 and TRBJ2-1; 13 nucleotides line up with TRBD2. V was pared by 7 bases and J by 6 bases, with 6 bases of the junction left unmatched. The CDR3 covers 15 residues.

With regard to this clonotype: This CDR3 fails to terminate in the conserved phenylalanine or tryptophan, so it likely reflects a read error. This chain uses TRBV11-1 with TRBJ2-7; 7 bases agree with TRBD1. This CDR3 region has 14 residues. Looked up from germline, CDR1 is SGHAT and CDR2 is FQDESV (reference sequence). The CDR3 reads CAISHRDSSYGQYS. In DNA, the CDR3 is TGTGCCATCAGCCACCGGGACAGCTCCTACGGGCAGTACTCC.

To note about this clonotype: The junction departs from the called germline gene at one end, perhaps through a read error. The chain recombines TRBV28 with TRBJ2-2, with 8 bases aligning to TRBD1. There are 13 residues in the CDR3. The germline V gene has CDR1 MDHEN and CDR2 SYDVKM. The chain's CDR3 is CASSRGRTGDLSF. For the CDR3, the DNA is TGTGCAAGCAGCAGGGGGCGGACCGGGGACCTGTCTTTT.

Comment on this clonotype: One end of the junction fails to match germline, which may point to a read error. V is TRBV5-4 and J is TRBJ2-5, with D tentatively TRBD2 (6 bases). The CDR3 runs to 14 residues. Germline V gene lookup returns CDR1 SGHNT and CDR2 YYREEE (reference sequence). The CDR3 DNA reads as TGTGCCAACAGCTTGGACTACTCACAAGAGACCCAGTGCTTC. It yields the protein CANSLDYSQETQCF.

Worth noting for this clonotype: One end of the junction fails to match germline, which may point to a read error. J is TRBJ2-3 and V is TRBV20-1; a weak D match, TRBD1 (10 bases). This CDR3 has 21 residues. Germline-derived CDR1 and CDR2 are DFQATT and SNEGSKA (reference sequence). The CDR3 sequence is CSACSRQGAVAGVTSRDTQYF. The CDR3 DNA sequence: TGCAGTGCCTGTTCCCGACAGGGGGCGGTAGCGGGAGTGACTAGCAGAGATACGCAGTATTTT.

Of note for this clonotype: Lacking the conserved final phenylalanine or tryptophan, this CDR3 likely reflects a read error. J is TRBJ1-4 and V is TRBV30; D not certain. CDR1 is GTSNPN, CDR2 SVGIG, per germline (reference sequence). V was shortened by 4 bases and J by 8 bases, with 17 bases between the two germline ends. CDR3 length: 14 amino acids. The CDR3 loop is CAWIPSALKEKLFL. CDR3 DNA: TGTGCCTGGATCCCTTCGGCCCTTAAAGAAAAACTGTTTTTA.

To note about this clonotype: A read error may produce the germline difference seen at one junction end. The J gene is TRBJ2-5, the V gene TRBV4-1; the D is unclear. This CDR3 is 16 amino acids long. The V gene's germline CDR1 is MGHRA and CDR2 YSYEKL. The CDR3 DNA is TGCGCCAGCAGCCAACGCAAGAGGAACGGCCAAGAGACCCAGAACTTC. The encoded protein is CASSQRKRNGQETQNF.

To note about this clonotype: The CDR3 does not end in the conserved phenylalanine or tryptophan, so this is likely a read error. The V call is TRBV11-1, the J call TRBJ1-2; D is unclear. There are 15 residues in the CDR3. The V gene's germline CDR1 is SGHAT and CDR2 FQDESV (reference sequence). CDR3 sequence: CVSSSERASNYGYTL. In DNA, the CDR3 is TGTGTCAGCAGCTCGGAGCGGGCCTCTAACTATGGCTACACCTTG.

The chain recombines TRBV11-1 with TRBJ2-3, with 8 bases matching TRBD1. This CDR3 spans 13 amino acids. Germline V gene lookup returns CDR1 SGHAT and CDR2 FQDESV (reference sequence). Trimming took 11 bases from V and 6 from J; bases not matched to a gene: 10. The CDR3 spells CAVRRTGMDTQYF. CDR3 nucleotide sequence: TGTGCCGTCAGAAGGACAGGGATGGATACGCAGTATTTT. Complete variable domain (other parts from reference TRBV11-1 and TRBJ2-3): EAEVAQSPRYKITEKSQAVAFWCDPISGHATLYWYRQILGQGPELLVQFQDESVVDDSQLPKDRFSAERLKGVDSTLKIQPAELGDSAMYLCAVRRTGMDTQYFGPGTRLTVL.

On this clonotype: Sequence at one end of the junction differs from germline and may be a read error. The chain is built from TRBV4-1 and TRBJ1-3, with D possibly matching TRBD1 (6 bases). Germline CDR1 reads MGHRA; CDR2 reads YSYEKL. This CDR3 region has 13 residues. CDR3 residues: CAGSPGVGNTIYF. DNA for the CDR3: TGCGCCGGCAGTCCAGGGGTCGGAAACACCATATATTTT.

For this clonotype: The CDR3 ends on some other residue instead of the conserved phenylalanine or tryptophan, so this is likely a read error. J is TRBJ1-6 and V is TRBV28; D unclear. With 5 bases removed from V and 9 bases from J, the gap between germline ends came to 11 bases. The CDR3 is made up of 13 amino acids. Germline CDR1 is MDHEN and CDR2 is SYDVKM. The CDR3 loop reads CASSLSRVSPLHS. The CDR3 DNA sequence: TGTGCCAGCAGTCTCTCACGGGTTTCACCCCTCCACTCT.

The V gene is TRBV6-5, the J gene TRBJ2-5; 7 bases are a match to TRBD2. After removal of 6 bases from V and 10 bases from J, the junction contained 17 bases not matched to a gene. The CDR3 is 15 amino acids. The germline V gene has CDR1 MNHEY and CDR2 SVGAGI. The CDR3 DNA sequence: TGTGCCAGCAGAGTACGCGCGGGAGATTTGGGTGGCCAGTACTTC. Its protein is CASRVRAGDLGGQYF.

In the case of this clonotype: Germline is not matched at one junction end, which may reflect a read error. The chain carries TRBV20-1 and TRBJ2-1, with 9 bases matching TRBD2. This CDR3 region has 17 residues. CDR1 is DFQATT and CDR2 is SNEGSKA in the germline V gene (reference sequence). CDR3 DNA sequence: TGCAGTGTTAGAGATGGGGGTAGCGGGAGTCTTCCGGCTGAGCAATTCTTC. It specifies CSVRDGGSGSLPAEQFF.

To note about this clonotype: At one end, the junction sequence differs from germline, possibly due to a read error. This CDR3 reads CVSRQADSYEQYF. The CDR3 DNA follows: TGTGTCAGCAGACAAGCAGACTCCTACGAGCAGTATTTC. This chain joins TRBV12-3 or TRBV12-4 and TRBJ2-7, with D unclear. The CDR3 runs 13 residues.

This clonotype was picked up a small number of times. This may come from a read error, since a much larger clone is one base off. The rearrangement joins TRBV24-1 to TRBJ1-1, with 7 nucleotides matching TRBD1. Trimming cost V 5 bases and J 1 base; bases outside gene matches: 3. This CDR3 is built from 14 residues. CDR1 KGHDR and CDR2 SFDVKD come from the germline V gene. For the CDR3, the DNA is TGTGCCACCAGTGTTGGGACAGCGAACACTGAAGCTTTCTTT. Translating gives CATSVGTANTEAFF.

Details on this clonotype: The junction does not match germline at one end; this may be a read error. The chain is built from TRBV28 and TRBJ2-7; D perhaps matches TRBD2 (6 bases). The CDR3 consists of 15 residues. Germline assignment: CDR1 MDHEN and CDR2 SYDVKM. The CDR3 protein is CASSLPASVNYEQYF. The CDR3 DNA sequence: TGCGCCAGTAGTTTACCGGCTAGCGTGAATTACGAGCAGTACTTC. Supplemented by reference TRBV28 and TRBJ2-7, the full variable domain reads DVKVTQSSRYLVKRTGEKVFLECVQDMDHENMFWYRQDPGLGLRLIYFSYDVKMKEKGDIPEGYSVSREKKERFSLILESASTNQTSMYLCASSLPASVNYEQYFGPGTRLTVT.

This clonotype was recorded once. The V gene is TRBV6-5, the J gene TRBJ2-7; 8 nucleotides match TRBD2. V was pared by 4 bases and J by 4 bases, with 9 bases of the junction left unmatched. Germline values: CDR1 MNHEY, CDR2 SVGAGI. CDR3 size: 15 residues. The CDR3: CASSSPREGSYEQYF. The CDR3 coding sequence is TGTGCCAGCAGTTCCCCACGGGAGGGCTCTTACGAGCAGTACTTC.

As to this clonotype: The conserved phenylalanine or tryptophan is not found at the CDR3 terminus, so this likely reflects a read error. The rearrangement uses TRBV28 and TRBJ1-5; 8 positions match TRBD1. Germline CDR1 and CDR2: MDHEN and SYDVKM. The CDR3 spans 14 residues. V trimming: 5 bases; J trimming: 7 bases; junction bases outside the gene matches: 7. The CDR3 DNA is TGTGCCAGCAGTACCCCTGACAGGGGACAGCCCCAGCATTTG. This translates into CASSTPDRGQPQHL.

Worth noting for this clonotype: A junction boundary mismatches the germline segment, possibly from a read error. This sequence joins TRBV20-1 and TRBJ1-1; weak D call: TRBD1 (5 bases). The CDR3 has 13 amino acids. Germline CDR1 and CDR2: DFQATT and SNEGSKA (reference sequence). CDR3 nucleotide sequence: TGTAGTGCTCGACAGCCGTTGAACACTGAAACTTTCTTT. This encodes CSARQPLNTETFF.